Given below is one TCR beta chain in context. Its antigen is still unknown. The CDR3 is 15 residues long. Germline V gives CDR1 SNHLY, CDR2 FYNNEI. V gave up 6 bases and J gave up 2 bases; unmatched junction bases: 6. Expressed TCRB transcripts were sequenced because the entire RNA isolate underwent reverse transcription. The repertoire was sequenced with immunoSEQ multiplex PCR; TCRdb's copy has only in-frame clones and lacks some. The data hold approximately 730,000 clones, with roughly 13% observed a single time. These data are taken from a study of beta chain features in type 1 diabetes. Study conclusions and caveats: Patients showed naive, central memory and Treg TCRB repertoires that appeared more similar than those of healthy donors. A pattern of fewer insertions and more deletions at VDJ junctions was seen in type 1 diabetes patients. In every one of the four CD4+ subsets, TCRB CDR3s were moderately but significantly shorter in Type 1 diabetes patients.

One heparinised draw of blood, averaging roughly 120 mL, came from each donor. Sorting with CD45RO/CCR7/CD25/CD127/CD95/CD27 yielded naive, central memory, regulatory and stem-like memory CD4+ cells. The TCR originated in a man aged 18 to 30 with type 1 diabetes. The V and J genes are TRBV2 and TRBJ1-3; 8 positions match TRBD1. What was sequenced was naive CD4+ T cells from blood. The CDR3, as DNA: TGTGCCAGCAGGGACTTACAGGGGGCTGGAAACACCATATATTTT. The encoded protein is CASRDLQGAGNTIYF. Supplemented by reference TRBV2 and TRBJ1-3, the full variable domain reads EPEVTQTPSHQVTQMGQEVILRCVPISNHLYFYWYRQILGQKVEFLVSFYNNEISEKSEIFDDQFSVERPDGSNFTLKIRSTKLEDSAMYFCASRDLQGAGNTIYFGEGSWLTVV.